A single sample gave rise to the 30 T cell receptor beta chains below, sequenced in a study of high-grade serous ovarian cancer treatment subgroups. Method: immunoSEQ multiplex PCR; TCRdb's copy keeps in-frame clones and lacks some. The table has about 10,000 clones, more than 65% seen once; the top ten hold about 4%. Tumor tissue was taken before any definitive surgery or chemotherapy was given. The sequenced sample consisted of tumor tissue. These receptors originate from a human donor with high-grade serous ovarian cancer.

This clone has only one observation. The chain has TRBV14 and TRBJ2-5; D unclear. The ends were cut back, 1 base at V and 5 bases at J, with 11 bases in the middle. Looked up from germline, CDR1 is SGHDN and CDR2 is FVKESK. The CDR3 loop spans 14 amino acids. The CDR3 bases are TGTGCCAGCAGCCAAGGCGGTGTAGGGGAGACCCAGTACTTC. This codes for CASSQGGVGETQYF.

Notes on this clone: A read error may produce the germline difference seen at one junction end. The V call is TRBV20-1, the J call TRBJ1-1; D might be TRBD1 (6 bases). The germline V gene encodes CDR1 DFQATT and CDR2 SNEGSKA (reference sequence). The CDR3 extends over 11 amino acids. CDR3 in DNA: TGCAGTGCGAGAGACAGGCCTGAAGCTTTCTTT. Its translation is CSARDRPEAFF.

J is TRBJ2-2 and V is TRBV5-3; no clear D gene. TRBV5-3 is identified as an open reading frame with a role that is uncertain. This CDR3 is 14 amino acids long. Trimming took 0 bases from V and 6 from J, leaving 9 bases between them. The CDR3 region has the DNA TGTGCCAGAAGCTTGGCAGAGTACGCCGGGGAGCTGTTTTTT. Translated, it gives CARSLAEYAGELFF.

This clone came up a few times. This chain links TRBV6-6 with TRBJ2-7, with D tentatively TRBD2 (5 bases). V dropped 8 bases and J dropped 3 bases, with 14 bases sitting between them. CDR3 length: 13 residues. The germline gives CDR1 MNHNY, CDR2 SVGAGI (reference sequence). The DNA of the CDR3 is TGTGCCAGCTCCGGGAAGGGCTTCTACGAGCAGTACTTC. Protein sequence: CASSGKGFYEQYF.

The V and J genes are TRBV7-3 and TRBJ2-1, with 14 bases identical to TRBD2. The V gene's germline CDR1 is SGHTA and CDR2 FQGTGA. Unmatched junction bases numbered 2, after V lost 0 bases and J lost 4 bases. This CDR3 is 17 amino acids long. The CDR3 loop reads CASSLTGTSGRYNEQFF. In nucleotides, the CDR3 is TGTGCCAGCAGCTTAACGGGGACTAGCGGGAGATACAATGAGCAGTTCTTC.

In this sample, this clone turned up a few times. This chain connects TRBV9 to TRBJ1-5; D gene ambiguous. The CDR3 has 15 amino acids. The germline V and J ends were trimmed by 2 bases and 2 bases, with 11 bases remaining between them. Germline V gene lookup returns CDR1 SGDLS and CDR2 YYNGEE. This CDR3 reads CASSVGGGGNQPQHF. In DNA, the CDR3 is TGTGCCAGCAGCGTGGGCGGCGGCGGCAATCAGCCCCAGCATTTT.

V gene TRBV28 combines with J gene TRBJ1-5; D call uncertain. Trimming cost V 6 bases and J 4 bases, with 13 bases left between them. CDR1 and CDR2 from the germline V gene are MDHEN and SYDVKM. The CDR3 length is 14 residues. Here the CDR3 DNA reads TGTGCCAGCAGCTCGAACAGCGCGAATCAGCCCCAGCATTTT. It encodes CASSSNSANQPQHF.

The chain links TRBV27 to TRBJ2-5, with 8 bases fitting TRBD1. V was clipped by 4 bases and J by 4 bases; unmatched bases: 5. The CDR3 length is 14 residues. Germline CDR1 MNHEY, CDR2 SMNVEV (reference sequence). CDR3 residues: CASSSLGQGETQYF. The CDR3 bases are TGTGCCAGCAGTTCCCTCGGACAGGGAGAGACCCAGTACTTC.

The rearrangement uses TRBV28 and TRBJ2-7; TRBD1 agrees at 10 bases. The CDR3 covers 15 residues. Germline CDR1 MDHEN, CDR2 SYDVKM. V lost 5 bases and J lost 5; bases outside the gene matches: 9. The CDR3 region is CASSHQGQGDHEQYF. The CDR3, as DNA: TGTGCCAGCAGTCACCAAGGACAGGGGGATCACGAGCAGTACTTC.

This clone was seen a handful of times. The DNA of the CDR3 is TGTGCCAGCAGCTTGGCCGGGGCGCTCGCCAACTACGAGCAGTACTTC. Translated: CASSLAGALANYEQYF. The rearrangement joins TRBV7-2 to TRBJ2-7; D tentatively reads TRBD1 or TRBD2 (5 bases each). CDR3 size: 16 residues. The ends were cut back, 3 bases at V and 3 bases at J, with 18 bases in the middle. Germline V lookup: CDR1 SGHTA, CDR2 FQGNSA.

This chain joins TRBV5-1 and TRBJ2-2; 10 bases match TRBD1. This CDR3 has 15 amino acids. The V gene's germline CDR1 is SGHRS and CDR2 YFSETQ. V shed 3 bases and J 6 bases; nucleotides not matched to a gene: 5. Here the CDR3 reads CASSWDRGSSGELFF. The CDR3 nucleotides read TGCGCCAGCAGCTGGGACAGGGGATCGTCCGGGGAGCTGTTTTTT.

The chain has TRBV15 and TRBJ2-5; D unresolved. The germline CDR1 and CDR2 sequences are LNHNV and YYDKDF (reference sequence). The length of the CDR3 is 15 residues. V shed 5 bases and J shed 2 bases, with 15 bases lying between them. The CDR3 DNA follows: TGTGCCACCAGCTCTATTACACTGATTCAAGAGACCCAGTACTTC. It is translated as CATSSITLIQETQYF. Full variable domain (outside the CDR3, taken from reference TRBV15 and TRBJ2-5): DAMVIQNPRYQVTQFGKPVTLSCSQTLNHNVMYWYQQKSSQAPKLLFHYYDKDFNNEADTPDNFQSRRPNTSFCFLDIRSPGLGDTAMYLCATSSITLIQETQYFGPGTRLLVL.

V and J are TRBV6-1 and TRBJ2-5; TRBD2 aligns across 7 bases. The J call may be wrong; the DNA end is better matched by TRBJ2-7. The CDR3 is 14 residues long. Germline loops: CDR1 MNHNS, CDR2 SASEGT. As DNA, the CDR3 is TGTGCCAGCAGTGAAGGCGGGGGCTCCTACGAGCAGTACTTC. This codes for CASSEGGGSYEQYF.

The V gene is TRBV7-2, the J gene TRBJ2-5; weak D call: TRBD1 (5 bases). CDR1 SGHTA and CDR2 FQGNSA come from the germline V gene. The CDR3 is made up of 13 amino acids. V lost 5 bases and J 5 bases, leaving 12 bases between the germline ends. The CDR3 DNA reads TGTGCCAGCAGCAAAGACAGTGGGGAGACCCAGTACTTC. This translates into CASSKDSGETQYF.

V is TRBV29-1 and J is TRBJ2-1; D perhaps matches TRBD2 (6 bases). In germline, CDR1 is SQVTM, CDR2 ANQGSEA. This CDR3 has 13 amino acids. Trimming shortened V by 6 bases and J by 5 bases, and 14 bases separated the two germline ends. Here the CDR3 DNA reads TGCAGCGTCGTAACCGGGACTCACAATGAGCAGTTCTTC. This gives the protein CSVVTGTHNEQFF.

This chain joins TRBV27 and TRBJ1-2, with TRBD1 matching over 7 bases. V lost 0 bases, J lost 4 bases, and 8 bases stayed unmatched. This CDR3 has 16 residues. Germline loops: CDR1 MNHEY, CDR2 SMNVEV (reference sequence). The CDR3 sequence: CASSLSPGGSGYGYTF. CDR3 nucleotide sequence: TGTGCCAGCAGTTTATCCCCAGGGGGAAGTGGCTATGGCTACACCTTC.

The J gene is TRBJ2-7, the V gene TRBV7-9; 15 bases match TRBD2. Germline V gives CDR1 SEHNR, CDR2 FQNEAQ (reference sequence). The CDR3 spans 19 residues. V lost 4 bases, J lost 0 bases, and 10 bases stayed unmatched. The chain's CDR3 is CASSYGTSGRIMASYEQYF. For the CDR3, the DNA is TGTGCCAGCAGCTACGGGACTAGCGGGAGGATAATGGCCTCCTACGAGCAGTACTTC.

The V call is TRBV15, the J call TRBJ1-1; 7 bases fit TRBD1. The V segment lost 8 bases and the J segment 4 bases; nucleotides outside the gene matches: 7. Germline V gene data show CDR1 as LNHNV and CDR2 as YYDKDF (reference sequence). The CDR3 loop spans 13 amino acids. This CDR3 is CATGSYRGTEAFF. In DNA form, the CDR3 reads TGTGCCACCGGATCTTACAGGGGCACTGAAGCTTTCTTT.

The gene calls are TRBV27 and TRBJ2-7; the match to TRBD1 covers 10 bases. The CDR3 contains 14 residues. The germline V gene encodes CDR1 MNHEY and CDR2 SMNVEV (reference sequence). The V segment lost 5 bases and the J segment 7 bases; nucleotides outside the gene matches: 8. The CDR3 DNA reads TGTGCCAGCAGTACCCGACAGGGGGCCGGAGAGCAGTACTTC. Its translation is CASSTRQGAGEQYF.

This rearrangement joins TRBV19 to TRBJ2-3, with 8 bases that match TRBD1. V gave up 6 bases and J gave up 5 bases; unmatched junction bases: 4. Looked up from germline, CDR1 is LNHDA and CDR2 is SQIVND (reference sequence). The CDR3 sequence is 13 residues long. The CDR3 bases are TGTGCCAGTAGGGCAGGGGGCGTAGATACGCAGTATTTT. Translated: CASRAGGVDTQYF.

CDR3 sequence reads: CASSLGGNSYEQYF. CDR3 nucleotide sequence: TGTGCCAGCAGCTTGGGGGGGAACTCCTACGAGCAGTACTTC. The gene calls are TRBV11-2 and TRBJ2-7; 7 bases fit TRBD2. CDR1 is SGHAT and CDR2 is FQNNGV in the germline V gene. This CDR3 is built from 14 residues. Losses at the gene ends were 3 bases for V and 0 bases for J; bases not matched to a gene: 2.

The chain is built from TRBV6-6 and TRBJ1-1, with 10 nucleotides matching TRBD1. The V gene end was trimmed by 6 bases and the J gene end by 5 bases; junction bases not matched to a gene: 6. This CDR3 comprises 14 residues. Germline V gives CDR1 MNHNY, CDR2 SVGAGI (reference sequence). The CDR3 DNA sequence: TGTGCCAGCAGGACAGGGGGCTTGGGTACTGAAGCTTTCTTT. Protein product: CASRTGGLGTEAFF.

The gene calls are TRBV5-5 and TRBJ2-3; the D gene could be TRBD1 or TRBD2 (5 bases each). Germline CDR1 SGHKS, CDR2 YYEKEE (reference sequence). V was cut by 10 bases and J by 0 bases, with 15 bases left in between. The CDR3 totals 14 residues. Here the CDR3 DNA reads TGTGCCGGGACCGTCAGTACTAGCACAGATACGCAGTATTTT. This codes for CAGTVSTSTDTQYF.

The chain joins TRBV28 to TRBJ2-7, with D perhaps being TRBD1 or TRBD2 (5 bases each). The germline V and J ends were trimmed by 3 bases and 5 bases, with 14 bases remaining between them. CDR3 size: 14 residues. Germline V CDR1 and CDR2: MDHEN, SYDVKM. CDR3 in DNA: TGTGCCAGCAGTTTGTGTACCGGGGCGGACGAGCAGTACTTC. The encoded protein is CASSLCTGADEQYF.

The chain carries TRBV18 and TRBJ1-2; 8 nucleotides agree with TRBD1. V lost 2 bases to trimming and J lost 5 bases; unmatched junction nucleotides: 13. Germline CDR1 KGHSH, CDR2 LQKENI. The CDR3 has 17 amino acids. In DNA form, the CDR3 reads TGTGCCAGCTCACCAGTACAGGGGGGCAACGGCCCTTATGGCTACACCTTC. This codes for CASSPVQGGNGPYGYTF.

J is TRBJ2-1 and V is TRBV11-2; the match to TRBD2 covers 7 bases. CDR1 is SGHAT and CDR2 is FQNNGV in the germline V gene. The CDR3 loop spans 13 amino acids. The V and J ends lost 1 base and 10 bases, in that order; junction bases with no gene match: 4. CDR3 sequence (DNA): TGTGCCAGCAGCTTAGTTTTGGGGGGGGAGCAGTTCTTC. Translation: CASSLVLGGEQFF.

The V call is TRBV10-3, the J call TRBJ2-7; TRBD1 is a possible D gene (6 bases). The germline V and J ends were trimmed by 0 bases and 2 bases, with 23 bases remaining between them. CDR1 and CDR2 (germline): ENHRY, SYGVKD. The length of the CDR3 is 19 residues. The CDR3 nucleotides read TGTGCCATCAGTGAGTCGCGGGCTAGTTTGGGGACACCTACCTACGAGCAGTACTTC. Its protein product is CAISESRASLGTPTYEQYF.

The V gene is TRBV7-9, the J gene TRBJ1-4; D gene unclear. Germline V gene data show CDR1 as SEHNR and CDR2 as FQNEAQ (reference sequence). The CDR3 runs to 15 residues. The V end was cut by 5 bases, the J end by 0 bases, with 10 bases between. The CDR3 protein is CASSISRSTNEKLFF. CDR3 coding DNA: TGTGCCAGCAGCATTTCCCGATCAACTAATGAAAAACTGTTTTTT.

The chain joins TRBV28 to TRBJ2-7; TRBD1 is a possible D gene (5 bases). This CDR3 comprises 16 residues. V lost 6 bases to trimming and J lost 8 bases, with 26 bases between them. The germline CDR1 and CDR2 sequences are MDHEN and SYDVKM. CDR3 amino acids: CASRLGDWTTLGQQYF. CDR3 DNA sequence: TGTGCCAGCAGGTTAGGAGATTGGACAACACTTGGTCAGCAGTACTTC.

In nucleotides, the CDR3 is TGTGCCAGCAGCCAAACGACAGGGGCGAACACAGATACGCAGTATTTT. It codes for CASSQTTGANTDTQYF. The chain links TRBV7-2 to TRBJ2-3; 8 positions agree with TRBD1. Germline CDR1 SGHTA, CDR2 FQGNSA. This CDR3 is 16 amino acids long. Trimming cost V 5 bases and J 2 bases; bases outside gene matches: 9.